The 29 T cell receptor beta chains given below trace back to one sample, sequenced in a study of T cells in Graves' hyperthyroidism and ophthalmopathy. TCR beta CDR3 regions were amplified from RNA transcripts. First-round RT-PCR of the TCR CDR3 relied on the HTBI primer set. TCRdb re-derived calls from the multiplex PCR reads in MiXCR, one entry per CDR3 protein. The data contain about 260,000 distinct CDR3 sequences, over 15% of them singletons. The source material was blood. Source of these receptors: a woman aged 18-30 years with Graves' ophthalmopathy.

At least ten counts were recorded for this clonotype. V and J are TRBV4-2 and TRBJ1-5; possible D gene TRBD1, 5 bases. Germline V gene sequence: CDR1 LGHNA, CDR2 YNFKEQ. V was clipped by 0 bases and J by 5 bases, with 11 bases between them. CDR3 length equals 15 residues. The CDR3 nucleotides are TGTGCCAGCAGCCAAGATCGGGACTCCGATCAGCCCCAGCATTTT. Translating it yields CASSQDRDSDQPQHF.

This clonotype was found many times. V and J are TRBV11-1 and TRBJ1-6; D ambiguous. Germline CDR1 and CDR2: SGHAT and FQDESV (reference sequence). Trimming cost V 5 bases and J 7 bases, with 9 bases left between them. CDR3 length equals 13 residues. Here the CDR3 DNA reads TGTGCCAGCAGCCGTCTAGGGAATTCACCCCTCCACTTT. Its translation: CASSRLGNSPLHF. Full variable domain (rest looked up from reference TRBV11-1 and TRBJ1-6): EAEVAQSPRYKITEKSQAVAFWCDPISGHATLYWYRQILGQGPELLVQFQDESVVDDSQLPKDRFSAERLKGVDSTLKIQPAELGDSAMYLCASSRLGNSPLHFGNGTRLTVT.

Many counts were recorded for this clonotype. The chain recombines TRBV10-3 with TRBJ2-3, with D maybe TRBD2 (5 bases). Trimming stripped 3 bases from V and 5 bases from J, with 6 bases between. The CDR3 length is 12 residues. Germline V gene data show CDR1 as ENHRY and CDR2 as SYGVKD. The CDR3, as DNA: TGTGCCATCAGTGACCGGGGAGATACGCAGTATTTT. It codes for CAISDRGDTQYF.

This clonotype was counted at least ten times. The J gene is TRBJ2-5, the V gene TRBV3-1; no reliable D call. Trimming removed 7 bases from V and 2 bases from J, with 11 bases in between. The germline V gene has CDR1 LGHDT and CDR2 YNNKEL (reference sequence). The CDR3 is 13 amino acids. CDR3 DNA sequence: TGTGCCAGCAACCGGTTGGATCAAGAGACCCAGTACTTC. Translated: CASNRLDQETQYF.

This clonotype was detected ten times or more. The V gene is TRBV19, the J gene TRBJ1-1; a weak D match, TRBD1 (6 bases). The V gene lost 5 bases and the J gene lost 3 bases, with 22 bases spanning the gap. This CDR3 comprises 17 residues. Germline CDR1 reads LNHDA; CDR2 reads SQIVND (reference sequence). The CDR3 DNA follows: TGTGCCAGTAGTCCGACAGGCGGCGGGTTTGGCGACACTGAAGCTTTCTTT. It encodes CASSPTGGGFGDTEAFF.

This clonotype has ten or more counts. This sequence joins TRBV12-3 or TRBV12-4 and TRBJ2-7; no reliable D call. The CDR3 runs to 14 residues. V was clipped by 3 bases and J by 3 bases, with 12 bases between them. The CDR3 sequence: CASSFSAWDYEQYF. The CDR3, as DNA: TGTGCCAGCAGTTTTTCGGCTTGGGACTACGAGCAGTACTTC.

This clonotype has just a few counts. The rearrangement joins TRBV20-1 to TRBJ2-3; 7 bases fit TRBD1. Germline CDR1 reads DFQATT; CDR2 reads SNEGSKA (reference sequence). This CDR3 has 13 amino acids. The chain's CDR3 is CTERGQSTDTQYF. As DNA, the CDR3 is TGCACCGAAAGGGGACAGAGCACAGATACGCAGTATTTT.

There are a few counts of this clonotype. It may be a read error: a sequence one base away is much more abundant. The chain recombines TRBV29-1 with TRBJ1-1, with unresolved D. This CDR3 has 13 amino acids. Per germline, CDR1 SQVTM and CDR2 ANQGSEA. In nucleotides, the CDR3 is TGCAGCGTTGACTCGGGGTTGAACACTGAAGTTTTCTTT. Amino acid sequence: CSVDSGLNTEVFF.

This clonotype was seen at least ten times. This chain connects TRBV27 to TRBJ2-2; TRBD1 agrees at 8 bases. Germline CDR1 and CDR2: MNHEY and SMNVEV (reference sequence). V trimming: 4 bases; J trimming: 1 base; junction bases outside the gene matches: 5. The CDR3 has 16 residues. The CDR3 reads CASSSQGAGNTGELFF. DNA for the CDR3: TGTGCCAGCAGTTCGCAGGGGGCCGGGAACACCGGGGAGCTGTTTTTT.

Ten or more counts support this clonotype. The chain employs TRBV29-1 and TRBJ2-1; 13 bases match TRBD2. CDR3 length equals 15 residues. Germline V gene data show CDR1 as SQVTM and CDR2 as ANQGSEA. Trimming at V came to 1 base and at J to 3 bases, leaving 0 bases not matched to a gene. The CDR3 coding sequence is TGCAGCGTTGAAGGGACTAGCGGGGGCTACAATGAGCAGTTCTTC. Its protein product is CSVEGTSGGYNEQFF.

This clonotype has ten or more counts. The rearrangement joins TRBV10-1 to TRBJ2-5; the D call may be TRBD1 or TRBD2 (5 bases each). Between the trimmed V and J ends, which lost 0 bases and 5 bases, there was a span of 16 bases. This CDR3 spans 16 amino acids. The germline V gene encodes CDR1 WNHNN and CDR2 SYGVQD (reference sequence). CDR3 region: CASSESVGVGEETQYF. CDR3 coding DNA: TGCGCCAGCAGTGAGTCGGTCGGTGTAGGGGAGGAGACCCAGTACTTC.

This clonotype was seen repeatedly, ten times or more. CDR3 region: CAISESGQPVESDSPLHF. As DNA, the CDR3 is TGTGCCATCAGTGAGTCCGGACAACCCGTCGAATCGGATTCACCCCTCCACTTT. The chain carries TRBV10-3 and TRBJ1-6; tentatively, D is TRBD1 (5 bases). The CDR3 is 18 amino acids. The V end lost 0 bases, the J end lost 8 bases, and 20 bases lay between the germline ends. The germline CDR1 and CDR2 sequences are ENHRY and SYGVKD.

This clonotype was seen ten or more times. V is TRBV15 and J is TRBJ1-3, with D possibly matching TRBD1 (6 bases). V was pared by 0 bases and J by 5 bases, with 14 bases between. The CDR3 length is 16 residues. The germline V gene has CDR1 LNHNV and CDR2 YYDKDF (reference sequence). The CDR3 reads CATSRDAGGARNTIYF. DNA of the CDR3: TGTGCCACCAGCAGAGATGCGGGGGGGGCGAGAAACACCATATATTTT.

This clonotype came up many times. The chain joins TRBV29-1 to TRBJ2-1, with unresolved D. Trimming shortened V by 3 bases and J by 0 bases, and 3 bases separated the two germline ends. The length of the CDR3 is 12 residues. The germline CDR1 and CDR2 sequences are SQVTM and ANQGSEA. The CDR3 region has the DNA TGCAGCGTTGACTACTCCTACAATGAGCAGTTCTTC. Its protein is CSVDYSYNEQFF.

This clonotype was picked up a small number of times. This chain links TRBV9 with TRBJ2-2; no definite D call. Trimming removed 4 bases from V and 1 base from J, with 11 bases in between. Germline V gene sequence: CDR1 SGDLS, CDR2 YYNGEE. This CDR3 has 15 residues. The CDR3 DNA reads as TGTGCCAGCAGCCCCCGACGAGAGAACACCGGGGAGCTGTTTTTT. Translating it yields CASSPRRENTGELFF.

The chain joins TRBV5-6 to TRBJ2-5; D could derive from TRBD1 or TRBD2 (5 bases each). The CDR3 has 16 residues. CDR1 is SGHDT, CDR2 YYEEEE, per germline. V was shortened by 4 bases and J by 0 bases, with 16 bases between the two germline ends. CDR3 sequence reads: CASSLEPGRYQETQYF. CDR3 nucleotide sequence: TGTGCCAGCAGCCTTGAACCGGGACGGTACCAAGAGACCCAGTACTTC.

This clonotype has at least ten counts. The V gene is TRBV7-2, the J gene TRBJ1-2; the D gene is possibly TRBD1 (5 bases). V was shortened by 3 bases and J by 5 bases, with 13 bases between the two germline ends. The length of the CDR3 is 14 residues. Germline values: CDR1 SGHTA, CDR2 FQGNSA. The CDR3 sequence: CASSFALTAYGYTF. The DNA for the CDR3 is TGTGCCAGCAGCTTTGCTTTGACAGCTTATGGCTACACCTTC.

Many counts were recorded for this clonotype. CDR3 nucleotides: TGTGCCAGCAGCTATAACGTGGGTCCTAGCCGACTTTCCTACAATGAGCAGTTCTTC. Protein product: CASSYNVGPSRLSYNEQFF. The genes are TRBV7-8 and TRBJ2-1; weak D call: TRBD2 (5 bases). Germline V lookup: CDR1 SGHVS, CDR2 FQNEAQ. The CDR3 runs 19 residues. Trimming pared 4 bases from V and 1 base from J, leaving 23 bases between.

This clonotype was seen repeatedly, ten times or more. CDR3 coding DNA: TGCAGTGCTAGAGTTGGGGGGCGGGAGCAGTACTTC. Protein sequence: CSARVGGREQYF. This chain joins TRBV20-1 and TRBJ2-7, with D possibly being TRBD1 or TRBD2 (6 bases each). Trimming removed 1 base at V and 7 bases at J, with 11 bases between. The germline V gene encodes CDR1 DFQATT and CDR2 SNEGSKA (reference sequence). CDR3 size: 12 residues.

This clonotype was picked up many times. The chain is built from TRBV11-2 and TRBJ2-7; D unclear. The V end lost 5 bases, the J end lost 0 bases, and 14 bases lay between the germline ends. Germline V CDR1 and CDR2: SGHAT, FQNNGV. This CDR3 region has 15 residues. CDR3 sequence: CASSPEPKSSYEQYF. CDR3 DNA sequence: TGTGCCAGCAGCCCCGAGCCCAAGAGCTCCTACGAGCAGTACTTC.

The chain carries TRBV7-2 and TRBJ2-5; 11 bases align to TRBD2. Unmatched junction bases numbered 19, after V lost 2 bases and J lost 2 bases. Germline CDR1 reads SGHTA; CDR2 reads FQGNSA. The CDR3 length is 21 residues. CDR3 in amino acids: CASSLKVLATSGSILQETQYF. DNA of the CDR3: TGTGCCAGCAGCTTAAAAGTTCTGGCAACTAGCGGGAGTATTCTACAAGAGACCCAGTACTTC. Full variable domain (rest looked up from reference TRBV7-2 and TRBJ2-5): GAGVSQSPSNKVTEKGKDVELRCDPISGHTALYWYRQSLGQGLEFLIYFQGNSAPDKSGLPSDRFSAERTGGSVSTLTIQRTQQEDSAVYLCASSLKVLATSGSILQETQYFGPGTRLLVL.

V usage is TRBV19 and J usage is TRBJ1-4, with 10 bases matching TRBD1. J gave up 7 bases and V 5 bases, and 10 bases lay outside the gene matches. Germline V gives CDR1 LNHDA, CDR2 SQIVND (reference sequence). The CDR3 length is 16 residues. CDR3: CASSSNPRTGGEKLFF. The DNA for the CDR3 is TGTGCCAGTAGTTCCAACCCGCGGACAGGGGGTGAAAAACTGTTTTTT.

This clonotype has ten or more counts. The rearrangement links TRBV3-1 to TRBJ2-5; 11 nucleotides agree with TRBD2. The CDR3 is 15 amino acids. V gave up 4 bases and J gave up 3 bases; unmatched junction bases: 4. Per the germline V gene, CDR1 is LGHDT and CDR2 is YNNKEL (reference sequence). CDR3 sequence (DNA): TGTGCCAGCAGCCCCGGGACTAGCGGAGAAGAGACCCAGTACTTC. Its protein product is CASSPGTSGEETQYF.

This clonotype occurred many times. This chain joins TRBV5-1 and TRBJ2-7; D ambiguous. The CDR3 consists of 13 residues. The V end lost 0 bases, the J end lost 4 bases, and 8 bases lay between the germline ends. CDR1 is SGHRS and CDR2 is YFSETQ in the germline V gene. The CDR3 bases are TGCGCCAGCAGCTTGGAATCCCCTTACGAGCAGTACTTC. As protein: CASSLESPYEQYF.

This clonotype has a count of ten or more. This chain joins TRBV30 and TRBJ2-3, with D possibly TRBD2 on 5 matching bases. The CDR3 sequence is 15 residues long. Trimming took off 2 bases at V and 3 bases at J, with 15 bases between the two ends. In germline, CDR1 is GTSNPN, CDR2 SVGIG (reference sequence). The CDR3: CAWSRIGLGTDTQYF. In DNA, the CDR3 is TGTGCCTGGAGTCGGATCGGACTGGGGACAGATACGCAGTATTTT.

The genes are TRBV28 and TRBJ1-5, with 9 bases that match TRBD1. V shed 3 bases, J shed 4 bases, and the junction held 4 bases outside the gene matches. The CDR3 spans 15 residues. Germline CDR1 reads MDHEN; CDR2 reads SYDVKM. In DNA form, the CDR3 reads TGTGCCAGCAGTTTGGGACAGGGCCCAAATCAGCCCCAGCATTTT. This translates into CASSLGQGPNQPQHF.

CDR3 residues: CASSRKTSGRTGELFF. CDR3 in DNA: TGTGCCAGCAGCCGTAAGACTAGCGGGAGGACCGGGGAGCTGTTTTTT. The genes are TRBV4-2 and TRBJ2-2; 13 bases agree with TRBD2. CDR1 and CDR2 (germline): LGHNA, YNFKEQ. V gave up 4 bases and J gave up 5 bases; unmatched junction bases: 4. The CDR3 consists of 16 residues.

This clonotype was observed once. The chain is built from TRBV20-1 and TRBJ2-7, with TRBD2 identical over 9 bases. CDR3 size: 17 residues. Germline CDR1 and CDR2: DFQATT and SNEGSKA (reference sequence). V was clipped by 0 bases and J by 2 bases; unmatched bases: 11. CDR3 in DNA: TGCAGTGCTAGAGATCATGGTAGCGGGAGAGGGACCTACGAGCAGTACTTC. Protein product: CSARDHGSGRGTYEQYF.

This clonotype was detected ten times or more. This chain connects TRBV7-2 to TRBJ1-5, with TRBD1 as a possible D gene (5 bases). This CDR3 is 15 amino acids long. The germline V gene has CDR1 SGHTA and CDR2 FQGNSA. Trimming pared 2 bases from V and 4 bases from J, leaving 12 bases between. In DNA, the CDR3 is TGTGCCAGCAGCTTAATGGCGGGACCAAATCAGCCCCAGCATTTT. Translating gives CASSLMAGPNQPQHF.